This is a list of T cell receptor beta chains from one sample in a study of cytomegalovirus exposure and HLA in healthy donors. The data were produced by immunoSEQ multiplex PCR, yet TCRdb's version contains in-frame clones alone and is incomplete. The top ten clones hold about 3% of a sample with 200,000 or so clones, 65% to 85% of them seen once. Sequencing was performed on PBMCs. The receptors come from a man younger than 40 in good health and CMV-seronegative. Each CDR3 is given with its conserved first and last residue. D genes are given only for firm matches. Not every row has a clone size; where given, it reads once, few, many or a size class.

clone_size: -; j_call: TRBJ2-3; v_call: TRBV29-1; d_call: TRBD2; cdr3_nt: TGCAGCGTTGGACTAGCGGGGGGGCCTGCCGATACGCAGTATTTT; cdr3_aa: CSVGLAGGPADTQYF
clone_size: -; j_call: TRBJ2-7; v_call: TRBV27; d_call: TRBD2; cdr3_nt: TGTGCCAGCAGTTCTAGCGGGGGAACCTACGAGCAGTACTTC; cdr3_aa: CASSSSGGTYEQYF
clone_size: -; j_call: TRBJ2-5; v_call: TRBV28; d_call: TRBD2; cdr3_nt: TGTGCCAGCAGTTTAGGAACTAGCGGGGACCAAGAGACCCAGTACTTC; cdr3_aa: CASSLGTSGDQETQYF
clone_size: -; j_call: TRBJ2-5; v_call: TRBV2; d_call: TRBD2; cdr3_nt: TGTGCCAGCAGGGGCGCAGCGGGGGTGGAGACCCAGTACTTC; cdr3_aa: CASRGAAGVETQYF
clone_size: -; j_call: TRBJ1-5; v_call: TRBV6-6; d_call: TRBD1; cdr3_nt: TGTGCCAGCAGTTTCGACAGGGGAGGACAGCCCCAGCATTTT; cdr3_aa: CASSFDRGGQPQHF
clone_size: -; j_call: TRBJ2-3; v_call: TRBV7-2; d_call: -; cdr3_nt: TGTGCCAGCAGCTTAATAGGCAGCGCCGGAGAAGATACGCAGTATTTT; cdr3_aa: CASSLIGSAGEDTQYF
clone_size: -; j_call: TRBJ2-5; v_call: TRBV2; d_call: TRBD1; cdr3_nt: TGTGCCAGCAGTGAATGGGCGAGACAGGGTGGTGAGACCCAGTACTTC; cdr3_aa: CASSEWARQGGETQYF
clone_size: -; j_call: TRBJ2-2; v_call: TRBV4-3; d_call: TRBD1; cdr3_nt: TGCGCCAGCAGCCAAGATCTCAGGGGGCGAAACACCGGGGAGCTGTTTTTT; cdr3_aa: CASSQDLRGRNTGELFF
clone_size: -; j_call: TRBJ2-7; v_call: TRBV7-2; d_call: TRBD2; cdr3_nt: TGTGCCAGCAGCTTAGAAATACGTCTAGCGGGGAGCGAGCAGTACTTC; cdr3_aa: CASSLEIRLAGSEQYF
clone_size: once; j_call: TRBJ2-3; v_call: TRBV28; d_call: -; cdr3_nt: TGTGCCAGCAGTTTCTACGAACAGATACCCACAGATACGCAGTATTTT; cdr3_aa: CASSFYEQIPTDTQYF
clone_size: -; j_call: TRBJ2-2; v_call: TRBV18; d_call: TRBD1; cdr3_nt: TGTGCCAGCTCCCCGACGAACAGGGGGCTCACCGGGGAGCTGTTTTTT; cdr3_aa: CASSPTNRGLTGELFF
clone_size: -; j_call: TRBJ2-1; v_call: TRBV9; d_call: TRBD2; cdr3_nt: TGTGCCAGCCGACTCTGGAGAGAGCGGGGGGGCCTAAGTGAGCAGTTCTTC; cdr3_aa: CASRLWRERGGLSEQFF
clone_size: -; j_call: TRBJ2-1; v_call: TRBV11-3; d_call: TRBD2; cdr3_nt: TGTGCCAGCAGCCCGTCTAGCGGGGAGAACAATGAGCAGTTCTTC; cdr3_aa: CASSPSSGENNEQFF
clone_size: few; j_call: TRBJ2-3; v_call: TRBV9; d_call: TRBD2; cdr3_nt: TGTGCCAGCAGCGAGACGACTAGCGGGGGGGCTGGAGATACGCAGTATTTT; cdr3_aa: CASSETTSGGAGDTQYF
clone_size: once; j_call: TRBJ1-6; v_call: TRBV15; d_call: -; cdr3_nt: TGTGCCACCAGCAGAGAGTGGGGCAATAATTCACCCCTCCACTTT; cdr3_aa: CATSREWGNNSPLHF
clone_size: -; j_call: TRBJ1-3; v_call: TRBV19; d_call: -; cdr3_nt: TGTGCCAGCGCCCGTTTAGGGGCCTCTGGAAACACCATATATTTT; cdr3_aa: CASARLGASGNTIYF
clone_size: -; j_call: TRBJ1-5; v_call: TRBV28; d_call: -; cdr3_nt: TGTGCCAGCAGATCGACTGAGACTATTAGCAATCAGCCCCAGCATTTT; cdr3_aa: CASRSTETISNQPQHF
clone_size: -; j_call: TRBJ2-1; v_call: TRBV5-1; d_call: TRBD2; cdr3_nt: TGCGCCAGGGAGAGAAAGCGGGGCCAAAAGGGAGCCTACAATGAGCAGTTCTTC; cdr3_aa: CARERKRGQKGAYNEQFF
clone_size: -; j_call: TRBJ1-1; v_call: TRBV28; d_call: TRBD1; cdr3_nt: TGTGCCAGCAGCCGACAGGGTCGGGACACTGAAGCTTTCTTT; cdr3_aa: CASSRQGRDTEAFF
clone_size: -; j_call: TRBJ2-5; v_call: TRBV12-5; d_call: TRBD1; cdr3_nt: TGTGCTAGTGCCCTGGGACAGGGGAGGCGGGAGACCCAGTACTTC; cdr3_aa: CASALGQGRRETQYF
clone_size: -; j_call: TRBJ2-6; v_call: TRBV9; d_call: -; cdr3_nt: TGTGCCAGCAGAGGCGGTACCTCTGGGGCCAACGTCCTGACTTTC; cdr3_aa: CASRGGTSGANVLTF
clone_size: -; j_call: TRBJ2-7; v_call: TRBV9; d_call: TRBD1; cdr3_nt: TGTGCCAGCAGCGTAGGGGGACAGGGAGCGGGCGAGCAGTACTTC; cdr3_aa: CASSVGGQGAGEQYF
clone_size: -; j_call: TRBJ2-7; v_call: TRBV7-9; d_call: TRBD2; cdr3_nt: TGTGCCAGCAGCCCTGGACTAGCCCCCTACGAGCAGTACTTC; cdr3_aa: CASSPGLAPYEQYF
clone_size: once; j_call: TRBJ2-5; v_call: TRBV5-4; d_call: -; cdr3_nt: TGTGCCAGCAGCTTGGACTCGCAAGAGACCCAGTACTTC; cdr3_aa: CASSLDSQETQYF
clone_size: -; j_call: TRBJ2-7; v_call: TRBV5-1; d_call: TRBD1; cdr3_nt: TGCGCCAGCCAAGACAGGGGGCGCGGCCACGAGCAGTACTTC; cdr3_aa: CASQDRGRGHEQYF
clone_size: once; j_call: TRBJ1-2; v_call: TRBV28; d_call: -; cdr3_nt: TGTGCCAGCAGGCTTCCTGAGGATGGCTACACCTTC; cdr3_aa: CASRLPEDGYTF
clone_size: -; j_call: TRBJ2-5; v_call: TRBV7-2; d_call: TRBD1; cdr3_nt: TGTGCCAGCAGCTTAGCGGCGTCAGGGGGCGCGGAGACCCAGTACTTC; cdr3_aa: CASSLAASGGAETQYF
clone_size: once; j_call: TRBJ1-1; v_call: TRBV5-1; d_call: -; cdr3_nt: TGCGCCAGCAGCCTTAGGGGGGGAGGGTGGGACACTGAAGCTTTCTTT; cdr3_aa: CASSLRGGGWDTEAFF
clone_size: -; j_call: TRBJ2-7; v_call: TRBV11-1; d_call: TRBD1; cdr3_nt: TGTGCCAGCAGCCCCCCAGGGGGCTGGGAGCAGTACTTC; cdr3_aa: CASSPPGGWEQYF
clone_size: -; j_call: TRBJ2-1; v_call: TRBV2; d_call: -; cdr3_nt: TGTGCCAGCAGTGACCAAACCCTAGCAGGCAATGAGCAGTTCTTC; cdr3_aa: CASSDQTLAGNEQFF
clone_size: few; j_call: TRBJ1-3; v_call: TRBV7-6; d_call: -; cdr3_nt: TGTGCCAGCAGCCCCGGGGGATGGGGAAACACCATATATTTT; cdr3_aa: CASSPGGWGNTIYF
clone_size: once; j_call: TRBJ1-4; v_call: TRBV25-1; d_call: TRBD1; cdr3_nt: TGTGCCAGCAGTGAGGGACAGGGACAAAAACTGTTTTTT; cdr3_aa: CASSEGQGQKLFF
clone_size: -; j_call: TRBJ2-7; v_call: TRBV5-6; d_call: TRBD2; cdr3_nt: TGTGCCAGCAGGAGCGGGGCGACCTACGAGCAGTACTTC; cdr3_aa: CASRSGATYEQYF
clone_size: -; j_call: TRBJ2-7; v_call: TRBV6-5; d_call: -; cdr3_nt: TGTGCCAGCGGAGAGGGCGACTACGAGCAGTACTTC; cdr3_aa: CASGEGDYEQYF
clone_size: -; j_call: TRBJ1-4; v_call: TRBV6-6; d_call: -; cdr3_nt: TGTGCCAGCAGTTTAGGGAACAGGGATATGGTAAAACTGTTTTTT; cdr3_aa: CASSLGNRDMVKLFF
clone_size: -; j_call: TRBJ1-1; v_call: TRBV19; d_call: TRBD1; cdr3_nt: TGTGCCACCGGACAGGGGAACACTGAAGCTTTCTTT; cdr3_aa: CATGQGNTEAFF
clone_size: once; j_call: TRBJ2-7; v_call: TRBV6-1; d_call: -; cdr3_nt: TGTGCCAGCAGTGATAGACAGCGCTACGAGCAGTACTTC; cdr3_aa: CASSDRQRYEQYF
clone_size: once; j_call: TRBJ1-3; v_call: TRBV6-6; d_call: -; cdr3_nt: TGTGCCAGCAGTTTGACAGTCTCGAGCTCTGGAAACACCATATATTTT; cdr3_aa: CASSLTVSSSGNTIYF
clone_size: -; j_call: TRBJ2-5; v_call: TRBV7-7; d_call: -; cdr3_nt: TGTGCTAGCAGCTTAGCGCCGTGGCAACAAGAGACCCAGTACTTC; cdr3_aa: CASSLAPWQQETQYF
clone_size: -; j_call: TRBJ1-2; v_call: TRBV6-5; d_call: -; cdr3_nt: TGTGCCAGCAGTTACGATCGGGTTCGCTATGGCTACACCTTC; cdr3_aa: CASSYDRVRYGYTF
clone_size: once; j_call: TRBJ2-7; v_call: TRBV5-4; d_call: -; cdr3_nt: TGTGCCAGCAGCTTCGGGACAAATCGCGAGCAGTACTTC; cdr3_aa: CASSFGTNREQYF
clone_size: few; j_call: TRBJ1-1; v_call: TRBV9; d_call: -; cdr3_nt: TGTGCCAGCAGCGCTGACAAACTGAACACTGAAGCTTTCTTT; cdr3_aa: CASSADKLNTEAFF
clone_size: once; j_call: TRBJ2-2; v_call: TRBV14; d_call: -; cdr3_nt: TGTGCCAGCAGCCAGCGAGGGAACACCGGGGAGCTGTTTTTT; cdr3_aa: CASSQRGNTGELFF
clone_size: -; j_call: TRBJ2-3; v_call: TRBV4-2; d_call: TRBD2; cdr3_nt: TGTGCCAGCAGCCAAGAGGCAGCGGGGGGCAGGGATACGCAGTATTTT; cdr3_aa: CASSQEAAGGRDTQYF
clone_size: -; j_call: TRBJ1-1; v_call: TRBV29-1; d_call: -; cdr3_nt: TGCAGCGTATTACCCCAGGGGAACACTGAAGCTTTCTTT; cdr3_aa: CSVLPQGNTEAFF
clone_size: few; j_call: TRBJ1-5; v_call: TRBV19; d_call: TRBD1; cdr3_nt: TGTGCCAGTAGAAAGGGACAGGGCGCGCAGCCCCAGCATTTT; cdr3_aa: CASRKGQGAQPQHF
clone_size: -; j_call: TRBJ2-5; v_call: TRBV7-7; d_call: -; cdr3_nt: TGTGCTAGCAGCCTCGCCAGACAAGAGACCCAGTACTTC; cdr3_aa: CASSLARQETQYF
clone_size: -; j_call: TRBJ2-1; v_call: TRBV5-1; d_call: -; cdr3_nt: TGCGCCAGCAGCTTTCCCCTCCAACGAGGGGGGGACAATGAGCAGTTCTTC; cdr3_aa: CASSFPLQRGGDNEQFF
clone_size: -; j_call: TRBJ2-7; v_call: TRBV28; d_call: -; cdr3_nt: TGTGCCAGCAGTTTCAGCGGCGCCTACGAGCAGTACTTC; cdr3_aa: CASSFSGAYEQYF
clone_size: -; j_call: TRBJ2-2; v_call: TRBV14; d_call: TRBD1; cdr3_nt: TGTGCCAGCAGCCACAGGGGGCGAAACACCGGGGAGCTGTTTTTT; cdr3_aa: CASSHRGRNTGELFF
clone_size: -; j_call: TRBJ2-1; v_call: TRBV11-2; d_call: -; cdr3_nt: TGTGCCAGCAGCTCTCGGACTCAACTAGGCTCCTACAATGAGCAGTTCTTC; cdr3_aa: CASSSRTQLGSYNEQFF
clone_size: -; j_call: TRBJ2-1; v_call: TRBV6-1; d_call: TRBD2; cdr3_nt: TGTGCCAGCAGATGGACTAGCGGCAATGAGCAGTTCTTC; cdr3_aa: CASRWTSGNEQFF
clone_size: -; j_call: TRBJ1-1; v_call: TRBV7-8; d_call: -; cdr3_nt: TGTGCCAGCAGCCACCGGTTGCAAAAGAACACTGAAGCTTTCTTT; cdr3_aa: CASSHRLQKNTEAFF
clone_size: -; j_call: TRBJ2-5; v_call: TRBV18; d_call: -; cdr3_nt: TGTGCCAGCTCACCGCAGGGGGAGACCCAGTACTTC; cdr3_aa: CASSPQGETQYF
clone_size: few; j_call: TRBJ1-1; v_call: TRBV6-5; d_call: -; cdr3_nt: TGTGCCAGCAGTTACTCGAGAGGGTACACTGAAGCTTTCTTT; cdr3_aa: CASSYSRGYTEAFF
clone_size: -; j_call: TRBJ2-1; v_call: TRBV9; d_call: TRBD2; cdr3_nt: TGTGCCAGCAGCGTAACTAGCGGGGCGGCGGATGAGCAGTTCTTC; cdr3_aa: CASSVTSGAADEQFF
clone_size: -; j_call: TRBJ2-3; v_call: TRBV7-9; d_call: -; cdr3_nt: TGTGCCAGCAGCGCGGTAGAAACTAACACAGATACGCAGTATTTT; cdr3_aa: CASSAVETNTDTQYF
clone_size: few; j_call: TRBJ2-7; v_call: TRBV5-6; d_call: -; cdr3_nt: TGTGCCAGCAGCTTTCAGGGCTACGAGCAGTACTTC; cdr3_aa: CASSFQGYEQYF
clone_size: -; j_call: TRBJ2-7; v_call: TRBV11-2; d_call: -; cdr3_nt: TGTGCCAGCAGCCCCCTAAAAGGGGTTGGAAACTACGAGCAGTACTTC; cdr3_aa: CASSPLKGVGNYEQYF
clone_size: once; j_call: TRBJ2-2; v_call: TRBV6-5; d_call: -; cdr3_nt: TGTGCCAGCAGTTATAGGGGTTACACCGGGGAGCTGTTTTTT; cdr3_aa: CASSYRGYTGELFF